The 14 T cell receptor beta chains reported below all come from one sample, sequenced in a study of T-cell memory formation after mild COVID-19. Each CDR3 protein is one row after TCRdb ran MiXCR on the 5' RACE reads. This table has approximately 200,000 distinct CDR3 sequences, around 16% appearing once. The sequencing input was PBMCs or a T cell subset sorted from them (not recorded which). The origin of the receptors is an adult woman who had mild COVID-19 (a few samples of this study predate the infection). Cell type and time point are not known.

V usage is TRBV5-1 and J usage is TRBJ2-5; TRBD2 agrees at 11 bases. Trimming at V came to 1 base and at J to 5 bases, leaving 4 bases not matched to a gene. Germline V CDR1 and CDR2: SGHRS, YFSETQ. This CDR3 is 15 amino acids long. The CDR3 protein is CASSLSSGGEETQYF. CDR3 nucleotide sequence: TGCGCCAGCAGCTTGAGTAGCGGGGGGGAGGAGACCCAGTACTTC.

This chain joins TRBV30 and TRBJ1-6; tentatively, D is TRBD1 (6 bases). CDR1 is GTSNPN and CDR2 is SVGIG in the germline V gene (reference sequence). The V end was cut by 4 bases, the J end by 5 bases, with 9 bases between. CDR3 length: 13 amino acids. CDR3 nucleotides: TGTGCCTGGAAGGACAGCAATAATTCACCCCTCCACTTT. This codes for CAWKDSNNSPLHF.

This clonotype occurred a few times. The chain has TRBV7-9 and TRBJ2-1; D remains unclear. CDR3 size: 11 residues. The germline CDR1 and CDR2 sequences are SEHNR and FQNEAQ (reference sequence). The V end lost 2 bases, the J end lost 8 bases, and 4 bases lay between the germline ends. DNA of the CDR3: TGTGCCAGCAGCTTAAAAGATGAGCAGTTCTTC. The encoded protein is CASSLKDEQFF.

The chain employs TRBV2 and TRBJ2-5; TRBD2 aligns across 8 bases. The CDR3 spans 19 residues. V lost 3 bases, J lost 2 bases, and 17 bases stayed unmatched. Germline CDR1 reads SNHLY; CDR2 reads FYNNEI. The CDR3 nucleotides are TGTGCCAGCAGTGATGCTGGGGTGCGGTGGACTAGCTGGCAAGAGACCCAGTACTTC. Protein product: CASSDAGVRWTSWQETQYF.

V gene TRBV2 combines with J gene TRBJ2-5; D possibly corresponds to TRBD1 (5 bases). Trimming took off 7 bases at V and 5 bases at J, with 17 bases between the two ends. The CDR3 runs 14 residues. Per the germline V gene, CDR1 is SNHLY and CDR2 is FYNNEI. The CDR3 is CASKLRGYPETQYF. CDR3 DNA: TGTGCCAGCAAACTAAGGGGATATCCGGAGACCCAGTACTTC.

This clonotype was detected a few times. This sequence joins TRBV7-3 and TRBJ2-2; no firm D call. This CDR3 comprises 14 residues. V lost 1 base and J 6 bases, leaving 9 bases between the germline ends. Germline values: CDR1 SGHTA, CDR2 FQGTGA. CDR3: CASSLNLLAGELFF. The CDR3 DNA follows: TGTGCCAGCAGCTTAAACTTACTCGCCGGGGAGCTGTTTTTT.

In this sample, this clonotype turned up a few times. V is TRBV7-9 and J is TRBJ1-3; D is uncertain. Germline CDR1 and CDR2: SEHNR and FQNEAQ (reference sequence). There are 13 residues in the CDR3. Trimming took 8 bases from V and 2 from J, leaving 10 bases between them. The CDR3 region has the DNA TGTGCCAGCGAGGATCTGCCTGGAAACACCATATATTTT. It translates to CASEDLPGNTIYF.

This clonotype was detected a few times. The chain has TRBV6-5 and TRBJ1-1; D might be TRBD1 (6 bases). Germline V lookup: CDR1 MNHEY, CDR2 SVGAGI. Trimming took 6 bases from V and 3 from J, leaving 14 bases between them. The CDR3 contains 14 residues. CDR3 residues: CASSEFRGDTEAFF. CDR3 DNA sequence: TGTGCCAGCAGCGAATTCAGGGGAGACACTGAAGCTTTCTTT.

V is TRBV20-1 and J is TRBJ2-7, with 11 bases fitting TRBD1. The CDR3 loop spans 14 amino acids. V gave up 6 bases and J gave up 3 bases; unmatched junction bases: 7. Per the germline V gene, CDR1 is DFQATT and CDR2 is SNEGSKA (reference sequence). Here the CDR3 reads CSARTGGADYEQYF. CDR3 coding DNA: TGCAGTGCCAGGACAGGGGGCGCAGACTACGAGCAGTACTTC.

This chain uses TRBV20-1 with TRBJ2-5; TRBD2 might be the D (5 bases). Trimming shortened V by 6 bases and J by 5 bases, and 13 bases separated the two germline ends. This CDR3 spans 12 amino acids. Germline assignment: CDR1 DFQATT and CDR2 SNEGSKA (reference sequence). CDR3 region: CSAEGSGETQYF. CDR3 in DNA: TGCAGTGCCGAGGGATCTGGCGAGACCCAGTACTTC.

This clonotype came up many times. The chain is built from TRBV6-2 or TRBV6-3 and TRBJ1-1, with 7 bases lining up with TRBD1. Germline lookup yields CDR1 MNHEY and CDR2 SVGEGT. V trimming: 6 bases; J trimming: 12 bases; junction bases outside the gene matches: 16. The CDR3 has 14 amino acids. For the CDR3, the DNA is TGTGCCAGCAGCCCCGCGGCCAGGCAGGGGGTACCTTTCTTT. Its translation: CASSPAARQGVPFF.

This clonotype was recorded a few times. The chain combines TRBV20-1 with TRBJ1-1; D may be TRBD1 (6 bases). Germline lookup yields CDR1 DFQATT and CDR2 SNEGSKA (reference sequence). Trimming took off 3 bases at V and 0 bases at J, with 14 bases between the two ends. CDR3 length equals 15 residues. The CDR3 sequence: CSASQVGGLNTEAFF. CDR3 nucleotides: TGCAGTGCTAGTCAGGTCGGGGGGCTGAACACTGAAGCTTTCTTT.

The genes are TRBV20-1 and TRBJ2-2; D perhaps matches TRBD2 (6 bases). Trimming took off 5 bases at V and 2 bases at J, with 15 bases between the two ends. The CDR3 length is 15 residues. CDR1 and CDR2 from the germline V gene are DFQATT and SNEGSKA (reference sequence). The CDR3: CSAPAGLQNTGELFF. In nucleotides, the CDR3 is TGCAGTGCTCCAGCGGGTCTCCAAAACACCGGGGAGCTGTTTTTT.

This clonotype was recorded many times. This rearrangement joins TRBV7-9 to TRBJ2-1; 13 positions agree with TRBD2. The CDR3 consists of 16 residues. V shed 6 bases and J 10 bases; nucleotides not matched to a gene: 12. Germline CDR1 reads SEHNR; CDR2 reads FQNEAQ (reference sequence). CDR3 sequence: CASSPLGLAGEWEQFF. CDR3 nucleotides: TGTGCCAGCAGTCCTCTCGGACTAGCGGGAGAGTGGGAGCAGTTCTTC.